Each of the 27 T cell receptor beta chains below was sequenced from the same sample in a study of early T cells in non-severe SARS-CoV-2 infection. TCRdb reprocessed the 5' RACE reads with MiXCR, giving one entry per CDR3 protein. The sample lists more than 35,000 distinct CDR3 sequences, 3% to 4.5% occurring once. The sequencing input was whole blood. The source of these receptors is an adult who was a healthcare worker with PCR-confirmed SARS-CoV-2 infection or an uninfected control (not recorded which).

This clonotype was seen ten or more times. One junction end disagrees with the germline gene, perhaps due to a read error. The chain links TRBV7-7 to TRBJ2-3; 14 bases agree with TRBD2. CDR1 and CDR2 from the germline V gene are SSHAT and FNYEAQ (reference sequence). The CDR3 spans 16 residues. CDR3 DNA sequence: TGTGCTAGCAGCAAAGGGACTAGCGGGAGTACAGATACGCAGTATTTT. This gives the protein CASSKGTSGSTDTQYF.

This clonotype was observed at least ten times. The CDR3 sequence is CASSLVGQGSYEQYV. In nucleotides, the CDR3 is TGTGCCAGCAGCTTAGTGGGACAGGGGTCCTACGAGCAGTACGTC. The chain couples TRBV7-9 to TRBJ2-7; 10 bases are shared with TRBD1. The CDR3 is 15 amino acids. The germline gives CDR1 SEHNR, CDR2 FQNEAQ (reference sequence). Losses at the gene ends were 1 base for V and 1 base for J; bases not matched to a gene: 1.

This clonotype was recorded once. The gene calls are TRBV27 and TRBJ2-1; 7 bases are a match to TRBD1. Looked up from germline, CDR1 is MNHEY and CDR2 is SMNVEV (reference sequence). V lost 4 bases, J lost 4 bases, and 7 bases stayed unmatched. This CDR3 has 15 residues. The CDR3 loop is CASSSGTERYNEQFF. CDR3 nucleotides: TGTGCCAGCAGTTCCGGGACAGAGAGATACAATGAGCAGTTCTTC.

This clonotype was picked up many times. The CDR3 protein is CASSSTSGRRADTQYF. Written as DNA, the CDR3 is TGTGCCAGCAGCTCCACTAGCGGGAGGAGGGCAGATACGCAGTATTTT. The chain employs TRBV6-2 or TRBV6-3 and TRBJ2-3, with 12 nucleotides matching TRBD2. The CDR3 spans 16 residues. Germline CDR1 and CDR2: MNHEY and SVGEGT. V was clipped by 6 bases and J by 4 bases; unmatched bases: 8.

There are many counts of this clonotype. CDR3 sequence reads: CASSTRTSGSVEQYF. DNA for the CDR3: TGTGCCAGCAGCACCAGGACTAGCGGGAGTGTCGAGCAGTACTTC. The chain joins TRBV5-4 to TRBJ2-7; TRBD2 agrees at 13 bases. V was clipped by 4 bases and J by 6 bases; unmatched bases: 7. This CDR3 region has 15 residues. CDR1 is SGHNT, CDR2 YYREEE, per germline (reference sequence).

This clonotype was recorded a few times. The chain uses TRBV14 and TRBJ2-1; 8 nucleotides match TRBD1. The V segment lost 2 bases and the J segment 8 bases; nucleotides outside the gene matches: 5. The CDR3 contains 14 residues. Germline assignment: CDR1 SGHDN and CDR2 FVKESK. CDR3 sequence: CASSQRQGAYEQFF. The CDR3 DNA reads TGTGCCAGCAGCCAAAGGCAGGGGGCGTATGAGCAGTTCTTC.

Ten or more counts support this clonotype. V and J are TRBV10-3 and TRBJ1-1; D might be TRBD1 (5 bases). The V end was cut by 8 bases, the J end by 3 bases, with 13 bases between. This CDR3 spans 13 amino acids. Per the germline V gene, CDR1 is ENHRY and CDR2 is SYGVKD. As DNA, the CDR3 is TGTGCCATCGCCGGGACGAGCGACACTGAAGCTTTCTTT. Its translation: CAIAGTSDTEAFF.

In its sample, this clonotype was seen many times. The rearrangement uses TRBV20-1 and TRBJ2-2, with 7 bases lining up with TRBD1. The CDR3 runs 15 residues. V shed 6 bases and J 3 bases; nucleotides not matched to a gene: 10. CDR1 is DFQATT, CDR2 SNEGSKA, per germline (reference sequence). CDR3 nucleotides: TGCAGTGCCAGGACGGGACAGCGTTACACCGGGGAGCTGTTTTTT. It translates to CSARTGQRYTGELFF.

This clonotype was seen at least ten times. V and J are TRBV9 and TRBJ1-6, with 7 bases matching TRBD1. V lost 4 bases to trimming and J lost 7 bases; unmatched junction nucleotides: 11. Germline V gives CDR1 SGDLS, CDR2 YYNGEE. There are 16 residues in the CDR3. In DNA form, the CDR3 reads TGTGCCAGCAGCCCCCAGGGGGGGAAGGCCAATTCACCCCTCCACTTT. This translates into CASSPQGGKANSPLHF.

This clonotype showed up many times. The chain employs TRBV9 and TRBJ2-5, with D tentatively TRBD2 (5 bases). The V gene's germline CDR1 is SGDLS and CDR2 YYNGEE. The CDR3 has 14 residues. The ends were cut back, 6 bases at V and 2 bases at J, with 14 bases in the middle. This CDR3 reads CASNGLGDQETQYF. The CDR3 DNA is TGTGCCAGCAACGGACTGGGCGATCAAGAGACCCAGTACTTC.

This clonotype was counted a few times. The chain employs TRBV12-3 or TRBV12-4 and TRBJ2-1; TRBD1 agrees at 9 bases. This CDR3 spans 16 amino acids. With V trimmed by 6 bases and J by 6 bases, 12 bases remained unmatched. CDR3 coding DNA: TGTGCCAGCAGCCCCGTGTGGGACAGGGTAAGCAATGAGCAGTTCTTC. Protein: CASSPVWDRVSNEQFF.

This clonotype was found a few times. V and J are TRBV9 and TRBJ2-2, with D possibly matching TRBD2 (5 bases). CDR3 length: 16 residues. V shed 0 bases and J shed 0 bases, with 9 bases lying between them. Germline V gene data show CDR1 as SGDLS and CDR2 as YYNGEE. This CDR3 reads CASSVVGEPNTGELFF. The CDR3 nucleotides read TGTGCCAGCAGCGTAGTCGGGGAGCCGAACACCGGGGAGCTGTTTTTT.

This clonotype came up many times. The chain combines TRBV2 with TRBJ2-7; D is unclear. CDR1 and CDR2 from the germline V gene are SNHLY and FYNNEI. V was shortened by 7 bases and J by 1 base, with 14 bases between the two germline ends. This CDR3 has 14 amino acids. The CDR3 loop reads CASMLALISYEQYF. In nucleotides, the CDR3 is TGTGCCAGCATGTTGGCGCTAATTTCCTACGAGCAGTACTTC.

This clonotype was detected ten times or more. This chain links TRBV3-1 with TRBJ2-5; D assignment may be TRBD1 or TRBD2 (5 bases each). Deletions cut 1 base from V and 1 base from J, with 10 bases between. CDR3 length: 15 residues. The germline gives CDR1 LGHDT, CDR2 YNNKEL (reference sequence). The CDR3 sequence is CASSQAPGTQETQYF. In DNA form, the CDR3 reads TGTGCCAGCAGCCAAGCTCCGGGGACCCAAGAGACCCAGTACTTC.

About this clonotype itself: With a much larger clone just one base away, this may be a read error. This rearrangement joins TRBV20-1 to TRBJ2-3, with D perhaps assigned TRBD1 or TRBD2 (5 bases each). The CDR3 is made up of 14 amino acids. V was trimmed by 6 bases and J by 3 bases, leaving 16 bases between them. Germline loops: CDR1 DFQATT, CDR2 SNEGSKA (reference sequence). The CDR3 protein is CSATRPGGTDTQYF. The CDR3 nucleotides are TGCAGTGCAACTCGACCTGGGGGTACAGATACGCAGTATTTT.

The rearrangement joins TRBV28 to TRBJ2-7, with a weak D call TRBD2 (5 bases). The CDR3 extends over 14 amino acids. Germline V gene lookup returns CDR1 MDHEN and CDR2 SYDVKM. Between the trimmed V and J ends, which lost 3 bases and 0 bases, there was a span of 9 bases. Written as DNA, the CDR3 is TGTGCCAGCAGTTTCGGGGTTAACTCCTACGAGCAGTACTTC. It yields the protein CASSFGVNSYEQYF.

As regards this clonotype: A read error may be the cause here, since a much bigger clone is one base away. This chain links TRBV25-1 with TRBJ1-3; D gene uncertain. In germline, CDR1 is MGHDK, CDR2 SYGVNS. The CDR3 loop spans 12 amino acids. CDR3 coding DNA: TGTACCAGCAGGAACTACGGAAACACCATATATTTT. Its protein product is CTSRNYGNTIYF.

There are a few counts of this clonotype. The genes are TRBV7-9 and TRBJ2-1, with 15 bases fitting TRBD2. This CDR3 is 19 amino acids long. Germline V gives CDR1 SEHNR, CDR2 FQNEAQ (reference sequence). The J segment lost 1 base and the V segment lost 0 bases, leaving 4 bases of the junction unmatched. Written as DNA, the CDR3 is TGTGCCAGCAGCTTAGCCGGGACTAGCGGGAGGCTGTCCTACAATGAGCAGTTCTTC. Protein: CASSLAGTSGRLSYNEQFF.

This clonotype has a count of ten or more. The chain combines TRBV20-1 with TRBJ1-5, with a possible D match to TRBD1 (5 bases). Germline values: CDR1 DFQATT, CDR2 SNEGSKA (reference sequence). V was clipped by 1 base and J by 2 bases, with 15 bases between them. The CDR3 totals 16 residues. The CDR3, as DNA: TGCAGTGCTAGAGGATCATGGGACCGAGGCAATCAGCCCCAGCATTTT. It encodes CSARGSWDRGNQPQHF.

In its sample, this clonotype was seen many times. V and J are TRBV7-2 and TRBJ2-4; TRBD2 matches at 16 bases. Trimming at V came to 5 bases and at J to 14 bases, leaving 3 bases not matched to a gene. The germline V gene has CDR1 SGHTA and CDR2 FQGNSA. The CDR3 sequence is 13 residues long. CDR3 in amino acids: CASSQGLAGGKYF. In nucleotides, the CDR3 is TGTGCCAGCAGCCAGGGACTAGCGGGAGGGAAGTACTTC.

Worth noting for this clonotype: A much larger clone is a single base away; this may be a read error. The CDR3 sequence: CASNSSSGNNEQFF. The CDR3 coding sequence is TGTGCCAGCAATTCGTCTAGCGGAAACAATGAGCAGTTCTTC. The V gene is TRBV12-3 or TRBV12-4, the J gene TRBJ2-1; 7 bases fit TRBD2. This CDR3 contains 14 residues. The V and J ends lost 7 bases and 5 bases, in that order; junction bases with no gene match: 8.

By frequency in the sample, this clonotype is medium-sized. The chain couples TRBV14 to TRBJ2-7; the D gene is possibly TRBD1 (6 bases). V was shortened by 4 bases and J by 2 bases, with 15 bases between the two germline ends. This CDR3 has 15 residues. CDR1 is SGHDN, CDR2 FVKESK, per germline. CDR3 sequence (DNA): TGTGCCAGCAGCCCGCTCTTGACAGGACCCTACGAGCAGTACGTC. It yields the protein CASSPLLTGPYEQYV.

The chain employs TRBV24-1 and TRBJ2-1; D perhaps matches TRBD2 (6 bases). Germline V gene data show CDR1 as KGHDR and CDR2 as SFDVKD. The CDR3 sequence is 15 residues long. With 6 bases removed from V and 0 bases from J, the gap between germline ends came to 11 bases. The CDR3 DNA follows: TGTGCCACCAGTTCTATCGGGAGCTCCTACAATGAGCAGTTCTTC. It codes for CATSSIGSSYNEQFF.

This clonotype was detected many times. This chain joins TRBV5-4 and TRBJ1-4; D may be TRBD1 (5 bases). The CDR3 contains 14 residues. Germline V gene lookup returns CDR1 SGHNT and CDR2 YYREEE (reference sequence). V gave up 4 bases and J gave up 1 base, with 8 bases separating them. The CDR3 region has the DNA TGTGCCAGCAGCCAGGGACGAACTAATGAAAAACTGTTTTTT. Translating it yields CASSQGRTNEKLFF.

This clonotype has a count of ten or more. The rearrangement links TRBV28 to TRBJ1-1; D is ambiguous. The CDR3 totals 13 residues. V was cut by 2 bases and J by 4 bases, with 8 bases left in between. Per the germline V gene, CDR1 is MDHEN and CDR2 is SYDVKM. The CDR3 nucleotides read TGTGCCAGCAGTTTAAATCGGGGCACTGAAGCTTTCTTT. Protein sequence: CASSLNRGTEAFF. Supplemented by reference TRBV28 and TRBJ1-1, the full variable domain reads DVKVTQSSRYLVKRTGEKVFLECVQDMDHENMFWYRQDPGLGLRLIYFSYDVKMKEKGDIPEGYSVSREKKERFSLILESASTNQTSMYLCASSLNRGTEAFFGQGTRLTVV.

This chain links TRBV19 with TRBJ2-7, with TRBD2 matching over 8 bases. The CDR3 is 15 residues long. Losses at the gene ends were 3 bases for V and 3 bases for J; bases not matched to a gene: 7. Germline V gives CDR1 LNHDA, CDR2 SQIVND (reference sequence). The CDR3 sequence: CASSMSGSSDYEQYF. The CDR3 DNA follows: TGTGCCAGTAGTATGAGCGGGAGTTCAGACTACGAGCAGTACTTC.

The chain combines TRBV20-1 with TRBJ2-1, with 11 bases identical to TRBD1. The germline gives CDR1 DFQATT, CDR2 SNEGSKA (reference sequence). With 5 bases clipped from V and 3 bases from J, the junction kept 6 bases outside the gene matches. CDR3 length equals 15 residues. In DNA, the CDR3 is TGCAGTGCTCGAACCGGGACAGGGGGCTACAATGAGCAGTTCTTC. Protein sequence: CSARTGTGGYNEQFF.